This T cell receptor (beta chain) was retrieved from a study of blood T cell repertoires in COVID-19. About the study: The samples span acute and convalescent COVID-19 from the United States, Italy and Spain. From T cells, B-cell-depleted T cells, or PBMCs came the material, which was cDNA or gDNA.

This clone has a single count. Original processing notes: Reference gene primers were amplified, and this amplification served to estimate nucleated cell counts. Clones were sequenced by immunoSEQ multiplex PCR, and TCRdb holds only the in-frame ones, with some missing. That table gives V, J and clone size, and the DNA gave D and trimming. The sample lists 150,000 to 200,000 clones; nearly 90% were seen once. This CDR3 contains 15 residues. V shed 4 bases and J shed 5 bases, with 15 bases lying between them. Germline assignment: CDR1 SGHRS and CDR2 YFSETQ. This TCR derives from a man between 18 and 35 years old who had recovered from COVID-19. The sequencing input was peripheral blood. V usage is TRBV5-1 and J usage is TRBJ2-2, with D perhaps TRBD1 (6 bases). The chain's CDR3 is CASSQRQAATGELFF. The CDR3 coding sequence is TGCGCCAGCAGCCAGAGACAGGCGGCGACCGGGGAGCTGTTTTTT.